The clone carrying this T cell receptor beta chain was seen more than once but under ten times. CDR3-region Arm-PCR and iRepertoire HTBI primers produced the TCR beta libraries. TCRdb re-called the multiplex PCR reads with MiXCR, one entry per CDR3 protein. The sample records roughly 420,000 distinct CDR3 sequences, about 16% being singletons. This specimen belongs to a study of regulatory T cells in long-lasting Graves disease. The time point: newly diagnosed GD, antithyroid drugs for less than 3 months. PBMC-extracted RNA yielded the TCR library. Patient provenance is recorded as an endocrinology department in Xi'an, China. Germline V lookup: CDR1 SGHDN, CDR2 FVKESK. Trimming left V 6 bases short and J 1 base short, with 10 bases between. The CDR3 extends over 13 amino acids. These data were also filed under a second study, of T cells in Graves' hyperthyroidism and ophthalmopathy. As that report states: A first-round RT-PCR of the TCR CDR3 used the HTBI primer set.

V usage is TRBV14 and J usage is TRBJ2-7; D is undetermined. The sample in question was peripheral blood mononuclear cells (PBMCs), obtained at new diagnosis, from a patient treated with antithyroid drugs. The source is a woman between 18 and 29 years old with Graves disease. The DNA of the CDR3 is TGTGCCAGCAGGGCAGCCGCTTCCTACGAGCAGTACTTC. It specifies CASRAAASYEQYF.